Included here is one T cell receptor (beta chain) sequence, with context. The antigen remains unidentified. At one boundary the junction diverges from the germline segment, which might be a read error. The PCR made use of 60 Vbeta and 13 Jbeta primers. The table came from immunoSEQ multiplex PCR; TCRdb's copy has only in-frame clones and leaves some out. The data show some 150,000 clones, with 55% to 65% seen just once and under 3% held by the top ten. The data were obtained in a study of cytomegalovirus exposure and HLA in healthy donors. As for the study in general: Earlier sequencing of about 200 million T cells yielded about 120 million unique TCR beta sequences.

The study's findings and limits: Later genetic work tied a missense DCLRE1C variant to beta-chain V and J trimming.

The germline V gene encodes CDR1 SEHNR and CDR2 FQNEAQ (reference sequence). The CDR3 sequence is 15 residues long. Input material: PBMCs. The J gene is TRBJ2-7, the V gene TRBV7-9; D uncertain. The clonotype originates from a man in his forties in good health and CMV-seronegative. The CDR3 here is CSSSFWPSLSYEQYF. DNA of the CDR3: TGTTCCAGCAGCTTCTGGCCATCCCTCTCCTACGAGCAGTACTTC.